The sequence of this T cell receptor (beta chain) was determined in a study of beta chain features in type 1 diabetes. Expressed TCRB transcripts were sequenced, since all the RNA that had been isolated was reverse transcribed. Assay: immunoSEQ multiplex PCR; the TCRdb copy retains only in-frame clones and omits some. In the table there are about 340,000 clones, 8% of which are singletons. Study-level points and caveats: People with Type 1 diabetes carried modestly yet significantly shorter TCRB CDR3s in all four CD4+ subsets.

Comments on this clone: Its antigen is still unknown.

This CDR3 region has 13 residues. Germline CDR1 and CDR2: SGHVS and FQNEAQ. V lost 6 bases and J lost 6; bases outside the gene matches: 5. The receptor comes from a woman under 30 in good health. The source material was central memory CD4+ T cells from blood. The chain has TRBV7-8 and TRBJ2-7; TRBD2 matches 10 bases. The CDR3 DNA follows: TGTGCCAGCAGGAAGCGGGAGGGAGGCGAGCAGTACTTC. Translated, it gives CASRKREGGEQYF.